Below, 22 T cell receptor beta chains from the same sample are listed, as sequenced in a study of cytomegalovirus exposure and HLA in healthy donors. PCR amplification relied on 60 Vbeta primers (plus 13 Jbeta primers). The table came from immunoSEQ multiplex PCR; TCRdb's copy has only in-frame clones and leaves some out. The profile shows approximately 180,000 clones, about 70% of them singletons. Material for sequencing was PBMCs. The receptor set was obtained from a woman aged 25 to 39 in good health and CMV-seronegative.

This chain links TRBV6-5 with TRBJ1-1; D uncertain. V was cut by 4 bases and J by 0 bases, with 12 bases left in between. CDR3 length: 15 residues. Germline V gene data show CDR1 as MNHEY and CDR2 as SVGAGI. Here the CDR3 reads CASSFGREMNTEAFF. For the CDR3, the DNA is TGTGCCAGCAGTTTCGGCCGGGAGATGAACACTGAAGCTTTCTTT.

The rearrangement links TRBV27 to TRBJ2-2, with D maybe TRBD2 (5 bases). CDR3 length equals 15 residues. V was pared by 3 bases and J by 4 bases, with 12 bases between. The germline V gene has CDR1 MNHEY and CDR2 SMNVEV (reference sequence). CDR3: CASSLIPAGTGELFF. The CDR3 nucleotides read TGTGCCAGCAGTTTGATCCCGGCGGGCACCGGGGAGCTGTTTTTT.

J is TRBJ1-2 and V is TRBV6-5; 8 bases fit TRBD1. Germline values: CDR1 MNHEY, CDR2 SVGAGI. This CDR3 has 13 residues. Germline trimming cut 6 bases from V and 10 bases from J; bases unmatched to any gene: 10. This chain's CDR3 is CASRPGQVSPYTF. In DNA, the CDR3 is TGTGCCAGCAGACCGGGACAGGTCTCCCCCTACACCTTC.

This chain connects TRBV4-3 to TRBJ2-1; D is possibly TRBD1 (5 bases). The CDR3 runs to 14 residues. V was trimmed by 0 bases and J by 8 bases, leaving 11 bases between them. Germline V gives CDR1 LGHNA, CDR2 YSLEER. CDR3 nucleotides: TGCGCCAGCAGCCAAGATTTTAGGGGTTATGAGCAGTTCTTC. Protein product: CASSQDFRGYEQFF.

CDR3: CAISEGSPNYGYTF. CDR3 coding DNA: TGTGCCATCAGTGAGGGCAGTCCTAACTATGGCTACACCTTC. The V and J genes are TRBV10-3 and TRBJ1-2; no clear D. Germline CDR1 is ENHRY and CDR2 is SYGVKD. The V end was cut by 2 bases, the J end by 0 bases, with 7 bases between. CDR3 length: 14 amino acids.

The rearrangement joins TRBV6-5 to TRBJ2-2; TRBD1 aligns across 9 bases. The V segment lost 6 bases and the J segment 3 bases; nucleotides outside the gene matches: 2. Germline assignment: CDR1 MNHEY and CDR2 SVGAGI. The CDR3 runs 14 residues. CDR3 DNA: TGTGCCAGCAGGACAGGGGGAGACACCGGGGAGCTGTTTTTT. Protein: CASRTGGDTGELFF.

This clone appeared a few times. The CDR3 bases are TGTGCCAGCAGCCAAGATCCTAGCGGGGCACCCTTCTACAATGAGCAGTTCTTC. Translating gives CASSQDPSGAPFYNEQFF. The genes are TRBV4-2 and TRBJ2-1; 9 bases agree with TRBD2. Unmatched junction bases numbered 9, after V lost 0 bases and J lost 3 bases. The CDR3 contains 18 residues. Germline CDR1 and CDR2: LGHNA and YNFKEQ.

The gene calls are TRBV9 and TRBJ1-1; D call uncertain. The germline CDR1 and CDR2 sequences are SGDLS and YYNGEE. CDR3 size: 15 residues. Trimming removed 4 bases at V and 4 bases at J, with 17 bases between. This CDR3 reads CASSPPSLAITEAFF. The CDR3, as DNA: TGTGCCAGCAGCCCCCCCAGTTTAGCTATCACTGAAGCTTTCTTT.

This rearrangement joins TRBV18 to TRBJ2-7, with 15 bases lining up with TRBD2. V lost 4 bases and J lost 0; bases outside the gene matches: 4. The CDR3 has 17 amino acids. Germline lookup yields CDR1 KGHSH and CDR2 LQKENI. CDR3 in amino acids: CASSLGLAGGSSYEQYF. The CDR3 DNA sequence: TGTGCCAGCTCACTCGGACTAGCGGGAGGGAGCTCCTACGAGCAGTACTTC.

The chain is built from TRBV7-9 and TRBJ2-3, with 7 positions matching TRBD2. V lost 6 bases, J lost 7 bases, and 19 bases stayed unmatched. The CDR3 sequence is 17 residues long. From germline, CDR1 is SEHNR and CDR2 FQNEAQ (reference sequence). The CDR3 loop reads CASRAGDMAGEGNTQYF. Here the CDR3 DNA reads TGTGCCAGCAGGGCAGGCGATATGGCGGGAGAGGGTAATACGCAGTATTTT.

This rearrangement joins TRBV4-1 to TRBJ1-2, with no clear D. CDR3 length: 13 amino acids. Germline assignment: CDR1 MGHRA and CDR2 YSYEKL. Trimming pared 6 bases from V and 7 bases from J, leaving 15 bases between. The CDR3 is CASSEGGIRGYTF. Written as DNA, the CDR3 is TGCGCCAGCAGTGAGGGAGGGATACGTGGCTACACCTTC.

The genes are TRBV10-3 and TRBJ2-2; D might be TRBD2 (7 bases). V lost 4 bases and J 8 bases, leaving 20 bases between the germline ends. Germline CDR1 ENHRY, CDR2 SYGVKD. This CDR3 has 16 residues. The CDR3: CAISGTAGASSGELFF. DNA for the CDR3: TGTGCCATCAGTGGTACCGCGGGGGCTTCCTCTGGGGAGCTGTTTTTT.

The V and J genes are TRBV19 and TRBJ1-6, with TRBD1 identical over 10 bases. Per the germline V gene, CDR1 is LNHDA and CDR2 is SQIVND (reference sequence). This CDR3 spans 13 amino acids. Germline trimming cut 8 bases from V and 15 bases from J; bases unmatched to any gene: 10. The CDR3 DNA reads TGTGCCAGTCTGAATACCGGGACAGGGGACCTCCACTTT. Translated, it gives CASLNTGTGDLHF.

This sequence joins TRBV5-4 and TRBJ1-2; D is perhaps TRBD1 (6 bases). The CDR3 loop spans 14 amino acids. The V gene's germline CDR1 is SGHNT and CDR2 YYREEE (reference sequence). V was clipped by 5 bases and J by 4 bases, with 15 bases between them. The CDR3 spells CASRVYGQLYGYTF. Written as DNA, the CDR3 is TGTGCCAGCAGAGTATACGGACAGCTCTATGGCTACACCTTC.

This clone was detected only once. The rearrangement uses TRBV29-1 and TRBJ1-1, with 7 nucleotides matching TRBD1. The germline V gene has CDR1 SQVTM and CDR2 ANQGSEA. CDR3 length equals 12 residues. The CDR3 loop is CSHDREAPEAFF. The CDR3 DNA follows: TGCAGTCACGACAGGGAGGCGCCCGAAGCTTTCTTT.

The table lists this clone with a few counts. CDR3 sequence (DNA): TGCGCCAGCAGCTCCGGACAGGGTGTGACAGATACGCAGTATTTT. This translates into CASSSGQGVTDTQYF. This chain links TRBV5-1 with TRBJ2-3; 8 nucleotides match TRBD1. There are 15 residues in the CDR3. V shed 3 bases, J shed 3 bases, and the junction held 6 bases outside the gene matches. Germline-derived CDR1 and CDR2 are SGHRS and YFSETQ.

The CDR3 spells CSTPAGDTQYF. The CDR3 nucleotides are TGCAGTACCCCAGCAGGGGATACGCAGTATTTT. V is TRBV20-1 and J is TRBJ2-3; D is possibly TRBD1 (5 bases). This CDR3 comprises 11 residues. Trimming took off 8 bases at V and 6 bases at J, with 12 bases between the two ends. CDR1 and CDR2 from the germline V gene are DFQATT and SNEGSKA (reference sequence).

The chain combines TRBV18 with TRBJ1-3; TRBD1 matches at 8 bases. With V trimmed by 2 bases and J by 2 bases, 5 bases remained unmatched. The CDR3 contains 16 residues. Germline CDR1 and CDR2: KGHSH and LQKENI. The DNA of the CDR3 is TGTGCCAGCTCACCAATGCAGGGGGCGGCTGGAAACACCATATATTTT. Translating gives CASSPMQGAAGNTIYF.

The CDR3 sequence is CASSLLGLAGPNSYEQYF. The CDR3 nucleotides read TGCGCCAGCAGCTTGCTGGGACTAGCGGGCCCCAACTCCTACGAGCAGTACTTC. The chain carries TRBV5-1 and TRBJ2-7, with 12 positions matching TRBD2. Germline CDR1 SGHRS, CDR2 YFSETQ. The CDR3 extends over 18 amino acids. V dropped 1 base and J dropped 0; count of bases not matched to a gene: 8.

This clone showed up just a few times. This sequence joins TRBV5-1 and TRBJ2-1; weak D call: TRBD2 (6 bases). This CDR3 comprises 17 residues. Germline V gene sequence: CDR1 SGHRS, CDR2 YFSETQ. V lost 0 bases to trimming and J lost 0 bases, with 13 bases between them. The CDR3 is CASSLAEGRSSYNEQFF. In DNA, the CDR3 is TGCGCCAGCAGCTTGGCGGAGGGCCGGAGCTCCTACAATGAGCAGTTCTTC.

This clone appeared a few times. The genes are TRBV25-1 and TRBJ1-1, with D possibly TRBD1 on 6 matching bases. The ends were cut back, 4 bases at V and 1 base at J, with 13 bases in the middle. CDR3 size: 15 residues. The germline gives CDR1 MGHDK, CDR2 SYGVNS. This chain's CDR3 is CASSGFGTTNTEAFF. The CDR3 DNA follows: TGTGCCAGCAGTGGATTCGGGACAACGAACACTGAAGCTTTCTTT.

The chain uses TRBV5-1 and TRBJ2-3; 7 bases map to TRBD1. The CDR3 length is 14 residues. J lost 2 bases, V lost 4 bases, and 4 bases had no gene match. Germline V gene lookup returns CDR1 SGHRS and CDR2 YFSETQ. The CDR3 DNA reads TGCGCCAGCAGCGAGGGGGCCAACACAGATACGCAGTATTTT. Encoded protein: CASSEGANTDTQYF.